These T cell receptor beta chains were read from a single sample in a study of blood T cell repertoires in COVID-19. Assay used: immunoSEQ multiplex PCR; TCRdb lists only in-frame clones, some missing. The sample yields some 160,000 clones, 89% seen once. Sequencing was performed on peripheral blood. Receptors were obtained from a man in his 60s with acute or convalescent COVID-19. Both conserved end residues are part of each CDR3.

V: TRBV9
CDR3: CASSTRTGANSGNTIYF

V: TRBV5-1
CDR3: CASSTGLARDEEQFF

V: TRBV19
CDR3: CASMERESYNSPLHF

V: TRBV11-2
CDR3: CASSDRGPEAFF

V: TRBV2
CDR3: CASSENRSPGANVLTF

V: TRBV5-8
CDR3: CASSLGDRITDTQYF

V: TRBV10-3
CDR3: CAISEGIGTGIYEQYF

V: TRBV6-1
CDR3: CASSERVSGGWTDTQYF

V: TRBV6-6
CDR3: CASSYGQGSGNTIYF

V: TRBV12-3/TRBV12-4
CDR3: CASSLVFHEQFF

V: TRBV2
CDR3: CASSVQGATNEKLFF

V: TRBV6-5
CDR3: CASRNLGAGPYEQYF

V: TRBV9
CDR3: CASRNEKSQGAGGYTF

V: TRBV7-9
CDR3: CASSHWTGGEKLFF

V: TRBV7-2
CDR3: CASSLGRAGNTIYF

V: TRBV2
CDR3: CASKVLDKQFF

V: TRBV2
CDR3: CASSEGGPTADTQYF

V: TRBV7-2
CDR3: CASSHFDRGGGYTF

V: TRBV3-1/TRBV3-2
CDR3: CASSRDRAFYNEQFF

V: TRBV11-1
CDR3: CASGGQGPYEQYF

V: TRBV4-1
CDR3: CASSQIAGSVNIQYF

V: TRBV5-1
CDR3: CASSLGTPAATEAFF

V: TRBV6-5
CDR3: CASSSPEVDTIYF

V: TRBV5-6
CDR3: CASSLEGRQGRPEAFF

V: TRBV11-3
CDR3: CASSRRSGGAGPDTQYF

V: TRBV4-1
CDR3: CASSQTSGGGLNNEKLFF

V: TRBV5-1
CDR3: CASSPGQSYYGYTF

V: TRBV6-5
CDR3: CASSYASREGYTF

V: TRBV9
CDR3: CASSVSGAGTDTQYF

V: TRBV7-2
CDR3: CASSPRAGDSNQPQHF

V: TRBV5-1
CDR3: CASSLGQGRGAGELFF

V: TRBV19
CDR3: CASSISTGQVAGYTF

V: TRBV6-5
CDR3: CASTTGNQPQHF

V: TRBV6-5
CDR3: CASSTGKTEAFF

V: TRBV6-1
CDR3: CASSEAPRAGQPQHF

V: TRBV3-1/TRBV3-2
CDR3: CASSQTDRLNTEAFF

V: TRBV19
CDR3: CASSIQGYTGELFF

V: TRBV15
CDR3: CATSEGAPGNTIYF

V: TRBV7-8
CDR3: CASSLRDTQYF

V: TRBV2
CDR3: CASSGTQGTEAFF

V: TRBV15
CDR3: CATSNPGTEAGNTIYF

V: TRBV6-1
CDR3: CASSEDAGITFF

V: TRBV7-8
CDR3: CASSFSTGVNYGYTF

V: TRBV12-3/TRBV12-4
CDR3: CASSGDRVRGYTF

V: TRBV5-1
CDR3: CASSGEGSYEQYF

V: TRBV27
CDR3: CASRLIARTTRGETQYF

V: TRBV4-2
CDR3: CASSQGDRGMGTEAFF